The entry that follows covers one T cell receptor (beta chain) sequence. Its antigen is unknown. One base away there is no much larger clone; base qualities are not given. This specimen comes from a study of shared clonotypes between healthy human individuals (dated by TCRdb to about 2020). Looking at the study overall: Two women and a few men aged 18 to 49 years were included in the cohort. The study deeply sequenced blood TCR repertoires of five healthy adults to estimate repertoire size and the extent of clonotype sharing between individuals. For each donor, CD4 naive and CD4 memory were each given three plates, CD8 naive was given two plates, and CD8 memory was given one plate. Different laboratories and diverse techniques were used to prepare libraries and sequence TCR repertoires, to increase sequencing depth and limit assay-specific biases. Each donor's leukapheresis produced roughly between roughly 0.94 and 9.5 billion PBMCs.

From cysteine to phenylalanine, the CDR3 is 15 amino acids long. Only CDR3 DNA remains: 45 bases, in frame from the first base. CDR1 and CDR2 (SGHTA, FQGNSA) derive from the germline V gene. Clipping removes 2 bases from V and 8 bases from J, with 6 as the unmatched junction base count. Summary of the overall study and its limitations: Incomplete sequencing was indicated by rarefaction of sorted-subset datasets, despite the large sequencing depth. The genetic and exposure-history diversity represented was limited by the small number of donors. When a handful of donors were compared, the shared fraction of clonotypes was roughly 4.8% for naive CD4, 3.5% to 4% for naive CD8, 2% to 2.5% for memory CD4, and 0.4% for memory CD8. Clonotypes shared by all four sorted-subset donors showed higher generation probabilities than non-shared clonotypes. Naive subsets generally had larger estimated clonotype richness than memory subsets. Only blood was sampled, and tissue TCR repertoires likely differ from those in blood. Pairwise subsampling led to the expectation that sequencing depth would affect the degree of clonotype sharing among donors.

Using the deep immunoSEQ assay, multiplex PCR amplified TCR CDR3 regions from genomic DNA. Extracted genomic DNA from each cell subset was distributed evenly across all wells of several immunoSEQ 96-well plates, and each plate was treated as a replicate. For sorted subsets, about 200 ng genomic DNA, equal to some 28,000 T cell genomes, was loaded into each replicate PCR. The purified libraries were quantified using a Qubit 3.0 fluorometer, sized with a Bioanalyzer 2100, and then quantified again using the KAPA Library Quantification kit. A separate single-read 150-cycle Illumina NextSeq 550 flow cell was used to sequence each immunoSEQ 96-well plate. The study's processing was this. Because only junctional sequences without quality scores were contained in the immunoSEQ output, filtering matching that applied to full-length reads could not be performed. To assign V/J genes and CDR3, sequences were annotated using PyIR, a Python wrapper for IgBLAST v1.9, with IMGT germline references. Reads were removed for weak V/J assignments (E-value above 1e-6), missing CDR3, stop codons, out-of-frame junctions, or ambiguous translated residues. V3J clonotypes were defined by identical inferred V gene, J gene, and CDR3 amino acid sequence. Percentage overlap between repertoires was computed as shared unique clonotypes divided by the size of the smaller repertoire. Repertoire richness was assessed with RTK rarefaction, the Chao1 estimator, and Recon v2.1 estimates of unobserved clonotypes. Generation probabilities were computed with OLGA for all TCRbeta clonotypes obtained by the gDNA method from several donors. TCRdb retrieved this table from immuneACCESS and kept in-frame rearrangements only. Not all clones are present; in checked studies, unresolved V genes account for under half, and no reason is known for the remainder. Clone size and the V and J calls come from that table; the DNA yielded D and trimming. The sample has hundreds of thousands of clones on record, around 90% of them singletons. The top ten constitute approximately 25% of the sample.

CD8 naive samples consisted of CD45RO-negative cells that were positively selected for CCR7, yielding a CD45RA+CCR7+ population without TemRA cells. The donors were healthy, HIV-negative adults who had no recently reported acute infections or vaccinations. Every donor was a Caucasian adult living in Nashville, Tennessee, USA. After blood collection by leukapheresis, PBMCs were isolated using Ficoll-Histopaque density gradient centrifugation and then cryopreserved in the vapor phase of liquid nitrogen. Analytical flow cytometry was used to check the purity and quantity of each magnetically sorted T cell population. Each sorted fraction had its genomic DNA isolated and then quantified by UV absorbance on a Nanodrop 2000c.

This clonotype was sampled from a man aged 30 to 39 in good health. Sequenced input: naive CD8+ T cells sorted from blood. Explained via the paper, the cell subset or site label denotes: CD45RA+CCR7+. The chain was built from TRBV7-2 and TRBJ2-1, and 10 bases in between align with TRBD2. At the DNA level, the sequence is TGTGCCAGCAGCTTAACCCTAGCGGGAGCAGATGAGCAGTTCTTC. This sequence encodes CASSLTLAGADEQFF.